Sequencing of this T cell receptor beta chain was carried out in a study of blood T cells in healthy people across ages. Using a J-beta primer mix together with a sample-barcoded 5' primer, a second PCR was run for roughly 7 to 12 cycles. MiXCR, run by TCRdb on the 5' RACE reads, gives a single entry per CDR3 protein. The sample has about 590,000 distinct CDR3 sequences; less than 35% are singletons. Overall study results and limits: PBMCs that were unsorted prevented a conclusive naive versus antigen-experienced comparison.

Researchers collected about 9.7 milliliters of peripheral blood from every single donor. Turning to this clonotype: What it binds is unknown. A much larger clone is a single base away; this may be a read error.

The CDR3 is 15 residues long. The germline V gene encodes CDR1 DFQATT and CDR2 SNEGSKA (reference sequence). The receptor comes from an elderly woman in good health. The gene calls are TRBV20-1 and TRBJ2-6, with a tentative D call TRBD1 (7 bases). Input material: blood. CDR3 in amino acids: CSAREGAAGADVLTF. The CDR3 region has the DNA TGCAGTGCTAGGGAGGGGGCCGCCGGGGCCGACGTCCTGACTTTC.